This T cell receptor (beta chain) was retrieved from a study of graft-versus-host responses after intestinal transplantation. Study-level findings and limits: Maximum circulating GvH clone levels tracked with early post-transplant HvG decreases.

Using immunoSEQ multiplex PCR, the repertoire was profiled, and TCRdb retains in-frame clones only, with some absent. The sample lists about 120,000 clones, 90% occurring once. With regard to this clone: No antigen is known for it.

Germline loops: CDR1 SGHRS, CDR2 YFSETQ. Trimming cost V 4 bases and J 1 base, with 11 bases left between them. The CDR3 length is 14 residues. The sequencing used unstimulated CD4+ T cells sorted from spleen or lymph node cells, collected before intestinal transplant. This receptor was obtained from a human donor who received an intestinal transplant. The rearrangement links TRBV5-1 to TRBJ1-1; D unresolved. CDR3 bases: TGCGCCAGCAGCACTTTGACGGGGAACACTGAAGCTTTCTTT. It translates to CASSTLTGNTEAFF.